The rows below give T cell receptor beta chains drawn from one sample of a study of cytomegalovirus exposure and HLA in healthy donors. Repertoires were generated with immunoSEQ multiplex PCR, while TCRdb's copy carries only in-frame clones and drops some. The data contain roughly 80,000 clones, just under 95% of them singletons. Sample: PBMCs. The source is a man between 18 and 35 years old in good health and CMV-seronegative. Both conserved end residues are part of each CDR3. A D gene is named only where the DNA matches it firmly. Size is stated for part of the rows, as once, few or many counts, or as a class when the clone is expanded.

D	V	J	size	DNA	CDR3
TRBD1	TRBV6-1	TRBJ2-7	few	TGTGCCAGCAGTGTGACGACCGGGACAGGGTCGTACGAGCAGTACTTC	CASSVTTGTGSYEQYF
-	TRBV19	TRBJ2-6	-	TGTGCCAGTAAAACAGCAGGGACTGGGGCCAACGTCCTGACTTTC	CASKTAGTGANVLTF
-	TRBV7-8	TRBJ2-7	few	TGTGCCAGCAGCTTAGTCAGGGTAGCCCACGAGCAGTACTTC	CASSLVRVAHEQYF
-	TRBV6-5	TRBJ1-1	-	TGTGCCAGCAGTCTGCGGACAAGCCACACTGAAGCTTTCTTT	CASSLRTSHTEAFF
-	TRBV11-2	TRBJ1-1	-	TGTGCCAGCAGCTCACACAGAAACACTGAAGCTTTCTTT	CASSSHRNTEAFF
-	TRBV9	TRBJ2-5	-	TGTGCCAGCAGCGTAGTCGCGGGGCCGGGGGAGACCCAGTACTTC	CASSVVAGPGETQYF
-	TRBV25-1	TRBJ1-1	-	TGTGCCAGCAGTCTTGGCAGGGTGGGAACTGAAGCTTTCTTT	CASSLGRVGTEAFF
TRBD1	TRBV7-2	TRBJ2-1	-	TGTGCCAGCAGCTTAGCATCCGGGACAGGGGGCTTGGGGCAGTTCTTC	CASSLASGTGGLGQFF
TRBD2	TRBV4-2	TRBJ2-7	-	TGTGCCAGCAGCCAAGGGGAGGGCGGGGTCTCCTACGAGCAGTACTTC	CASSQGEGGVSYEQYF
TRBD1	TRBV5-4	TRBJ2-7	-	TGTGCCAGCAGCTTGGTAGGGACAGGAGAGGACGAGCAGTACTTC	CASSLVGTGEDEQYF
-	TRBV19	TRBJ1-2	-	TGTGCCAGCAACACCGGAGTTCCGTATGGCTACACCTTC	CASNTGVPYGYTF
TRBD1	TRBV6-5	TRBJ2-7	once	TGTGCCAGCAGTTACTCAGTGGGACAGGGGGCCTACGAGCAGTACTTC	CASSYSVGQGAYEQYF
-	TRBV9	TRBJ2-2	-	TGTGCCAGCAGCTTTGGAACCCTTCGGGACACCGGGGAGCTGTTTTTT	CASSFGTLRDTGELFF
-	TRBV6-1	TRBJ1-5	-	TGTGCCAGCAGTGACCTCGCCTGGACAGACTATAGCAATCAGCCCCAGCATTTT	CASSDLAWTDYSNQPQHF
TRBD1	TRBV4-2	TRBJ1-5	-	TGTGCCAGCAGCCAGGCAACGGGACAGAGCAATCAGCCCCAGCATTTT	CASSQATGQSNQPQHF
-	TRBV7-8	TRBJ1-3	-	TGTGCCAGCAGCTTAGGGCAGGGAGGAAACACCATATATTTT	CASSLGQGGNTIYF
-	TRBV6-6	TRBJ1-5	once	TGTGCCAGCAACAGAGACAATCAGCCCCAGCATTTT	CASNRDNQPQHF
-	TRBV9	TRBJ2-5	-	TGTGCCAGCAGCGCCGGGCAAGAGACCCAGTACTTC	CASSAGQETQYF
-	TRBV30	TRBJ2-7	-	TGTGCCTGGAGTTCGGGAAGGGCGAGCTCCTACGAGCAGTACTTC	CAWSSGRASSYEQYF